This T cell receptor beta chain was identified in a study of naive and memory T cell subsets. Study-level findings and limits: In naive cells, over 95% of TCR sequences were seen only once. Gini index rose across naive, CM, EM and EMRA in CD4 and CD8. Possibly reflecting memory cells re-expressing CD45RA, a few larger clonotypes occurred in naive repertoires, especially CD8.

The CDR3 sequence is 13 residues long. With 4 bases removed from V and 0 bases from J, the gap between germline ends came to 7 bases. Germline values: CDR1 MNHNY, CDR2 SVGAGI (reference sequence). On this clonotype itself: Its antigen is unidentified.

The beta constant-region primer was an equimolar mix of two oligonucleotides covering TRBC1 and TRBC2. Ligated cDNA was amplified by four rounds of PCR with nested alpha and beta constant-region primers and SP2. The cDNA 3' end received a ligated single-stranded oligonucleotide carrying the SP2 primer and a 12-nucleotide UMI. From the UMI-ligation and nested PCR reads, TCRdb called clonotypes with MiXCR, one entry per CDR3 protein. The sample has approximately 150,000 distinct CDR3 sequences, about a fifth seen once. What was sequenced was naive CD8+ T cells from blood. The receptor was isolated from a human donor in good health. The V call is TRBV6-6, the J call TRBJ2-7; unclear D gene. The CDR3 region is CASSFNPSYEQYF. The CDR3, as DNA: TGTGCCAGCAGTTTTAATCCCTCCTACGAGCAGTACTTC.